This T cell receptor beta chain was observed in a study of CXCR3-negative and CXCR3-positive naive CD8 T cells. Findings and limits, study-wide: Naive cells that were CXCR3-positive had more hydrophobic TRB CDR3s (compared with CXCR3-negative naive cells). Most assays used freshly isolated PBMCs, as cryopreservation partially reduced CXCR3.

On this clonotype itself: Antigen specificity is unknown.

Germline values: CDR1 KGHSH, CDR2 LQKENI. This CDR3 has 15 residues. The TRB cDNA libraries were prepared by 5' RACE with UMI labels. For each CDR3 protein, TCRdb gives one entry from its re-call of the 5' RACE reads, without DNA. This sample's table reports roughly 100,000 distinct CDR3 sequences. The specimen sequenced was naive CXCR3- CD8+ T cells from blood. Described subset: CD45RO-CCR7+CD27+CD95- naive CD8+ T cells lacking CXCR3 (TNR3-). The sequence was obtained from a human donor in good health. Some clones in this sample may be carry-over from other donors' samples. This chain links TRBV18 with TRBJ1-1. This CDR3 reads CASSPPGGMASEAFF.